The rows below give T cell receptor beta chains drawn from one sample of a study of monozygotic twins with inflammatory bowel disease. TCRdb re-called the 5' RACE reads and gives one entry per CDR3 protein, without DNA. The sample includes over 350,000 distinct CDR3 sequences. What was sequenced was blood. Every receptor here comes from a human donor with ulcerative colitis or Crohn's disease, or a healthy co-twin of an affected twin (not recorded which). The CDR3 runs from the conserved cysteine through the conserved F or W.

v_gene,j_gene,CDR3aa
TRBV6-5,TRBJ2-2,CASSYTSSIGELFF
TRBV20-1,TRBJ1-1,CSAGEGADTEAFF
TRBV5-1,TRBJ2-5,CASSLFATAQETQYF
TRBV9,TRBJ2-3,CASSVASRDTQYF
TRBV4-3,TRBJ2-7,CASSLSAWGPYEQYF
TRBV5-1,TRBJ2-7,CASSLELKASYEQYF
TRBV13,TRBJ2-6,CASSLQPGWGTWSSGANVLTF
TRBV28,TRBJ2-5,CASSPLLGEETQYF
TRBV4-3,TRBJ2-3,CASSPSSGGRAISTQYF
TRBV20-1,TRBJ2-4,CSASMAASGGVAKNIQYF
TRBV7-2,TRBJ1-2,CASSLVLAGNYGYTF
TRBV12-3/TRBV12-4,TRBJ2-7,CASSLWRGAPLEQYF
TRBV12-3/TRBV12-4,TRBJ2-3,CASSHRGPGTRSSTDTQYF
TRBV7-2,TRBJ2-1,CASRPSRRSYNEQFF
TRBV6-6,TRBJ2-3,CASSPRTPDTQYF
TRBV7-2,TRBJ2-3,CASSLAERGVTDTQYF
TRBV11-2,TRBJ2-1,CASSLDNGVYNEQFF
TRBV10-3,TRBJ2-7,CATGRDRDSYEQYF
TRBV20-1,TRBJ2-7,CSAPRQGAREQYF
TRBV7-2,TRBJ1-1,CASSLIWGNRGLGEAFF
TRBV7-6,TRBJ2-7,CASSPGGGSDEQYF
TRBV7-3,TRBJ2-3,CASSAQPGLAPDLDTQYF
TRBV20-1,TRBJ2-5,CSGVPEDRYQETQYF
TRBV7-3,TRBJ1-6,CASSSNTDSPLHF
TRBV29-1,TRBJ1-1,CSAGTVNTEAFF
TRBV4-3,TRBJ1-1,CASSQNREVGTEAFF
TRBV5-1,TRBJ2-1,CASRGIAGSSYNEQFF
TRBV6-2/TRBV6-3,TRBJ1-1,CASMEREPTTEAFF
TRBV11-2,TRBJ2-2,CASSLRGASGENTGELFF
TRBV5-1,TRBJ1-2,CASSLGRMTGYGYTF
TRBV9,TRBJ2-7,CASSVNPGLTLGDEQYF
TRBV24-1,TRBJ2-1,CATSEPSGGAYNEQFF
TRBV28,TRBJ1-5,CASSTGGSGNQPQHF
TRBV9,TRBJ1-3,CASSVEQGTRNTIYF
TRBV12-3/TRBV12-4,TRBJ2-6,CASSNRPQPSGANVLTF
TRBV6-5,TRBJ2-7,CASRTGGGYEQYF
TRBV7-2,TRBJ2-3,CASSLAASGGAADTQYF
TRBV5-1,TRBJ2-2,CASSPMPGWAGELFF
TRBV29-1,TRBJ2-2,CSVEGQTNTGELFF
TRBV10-3,TRBJ2-1,CAISDQTGGRIEQFF
TRBV7-2,TRBJ2-5,CASTYKGETQYF
TRBV19,TRBJ2-2,CASPAWPGLAPGELFF
TRBV7-2,TRBJ1-3,CASSLGHRFSGNTIYF
TRBV20-1,TRBJ2-7,CSAPRLGQATYEQYF
TRBV20-1,TRBJ2-2,CSAIPAGAYAAGELFF
TRBV18,TRBJ2-7,CASSIDYEQYF
TRBV4-3,TRBJ1-3,CASSQVGVKDSGNTIYF
TRBV20-1,TRBJ2-5,CSARDKTGGHETQYF
TRBV24-1,TRBJ2-1,CATSAGNEQFF
TRBV11-3,TRBJ2-3,CASSLSGGGDQDTQYF
TRBV4-1,TRBJ1-2,CASSRTGQGGGYTF
TRBV29-1,TRBJ2-3,CSVAPPRSTDTQYF
TRBV4-1,TRBJ1-5,CASSQELAGQGWQPQHF
TRBV7-2,TRBJ1-2,CASSPGQGMFYGYTF
TRBV19,TRBJ1-1,CASRYRQGGTEAFF
TRBV6-2/TRBV6-3,TRBJ2-3,CASSPIGHRAGVTDTQYF
TRBV7-9,TRBJ2-1,CASSPSPGRGGGNEQFF
TRBV29-1,TRBJ2-7,CSVRSGTNYEQYF
TRBV12-3/TRBV12-4,TRBJ2-3,CASSLWARTDTQYF